A single sample gave rise to the 6 T cell receptor beta chains below, sequenced in a study of T cells in Graves' hyperthyroidism and ophthalmopathy. The TCR beta CDR3 regions underwent amplification using RNA transcripts as the source. The TCR CDR3 first-round RT-PCR relied on the HTBI primer set. TCRdb reprocessed the multiplex PCR reads with MiXCR, giving one entry per CDR3 protein. The sample has around 700,000 distinct CDR3 sequences, 18% seen once; the top ten hold 16%. Sequenced sample: blood. The receptors were gathered from a woman aged 50 to 60 with Graves' hyperthyroidism that later progressed to Graves' ophthalmopathy.

In this sample, this clonotype turned up many times. The rearrangement links TRBV6-1 to TRBJ1-1; maybe TRBD1 (6 bases). Deletions cut 3 bases from V and 5 bases from J, with 16 bases between. The CDR3 has 15 amino acids. Per germline, CDR1 MNHNS and CDR2 SASEGT. DNA for the CDR3: TGTGCCAGCAGTGAGGTACAGGGTGCATGGACTGAAGCTTTCTTT. Protein sequence: CASSEVQGAWTEAFF.

The sample holds many counts of this clonotype. The V gene is TRBV6-1, the J gene TRBJ1-1; D is ambiguous. The CDR3 extends over 14 amino acids. CDR1 and CDR2 from the germline V gene are MNHNS and SASEGT. The ends were cut back, 6 bases at V and 1 base at J, with 12 bases in the middle. The CDR3 reads CASSGLEGNTEAFF. The CDR3 bases are TGTGCCAGCAGCGGACTTGAGGGGAACACTGAAGCTTTCTTT.

In this sample, this clonotype turned up many times. Written as DNA, the CDR3 is TGCGCCAGCAGTGGTAATATAGACAGTCCGTACGAGCAGTACTTC. As protein: CASSGNIDSPYEQYF. The chain joins TRBV10-1 to TRBJ2-7; a possible D gene is TRBD1 (5 bases). The CDR3 is made up of 15 amino acids. Germline CDR1 and CDR2: WNHNN and SYGVQD (reference sequence). Trimming cost V 4 bases and J 4 bases, with 17 bases left between them.

This clonotype was detected ten times or more. The chain uses TRBV18 and TRBJ1-2; no definite D call. Germline V gives CDR1 KGHSH, CDR2 LQKENI. This CDR3 comprises 14 residues. V was cut by 3 bases and J by 4 bases, with 12 bases left in between. The CDR3 nucleotides are TGTGCCAGCTCACCGGGTGGCGAGGGCTATGGCTACACCTTC. It codes for CASSPGGEGYGYTF.

This clonotype was seen only a few times. The rearrangement uses TRBV12-3 or TRBV12-4 and TRBJ1-3; 8 bases fit TRBD1. The CDR3 is 17 amino acids. The J segment lost 0 bases and the V segment lost 5 bases, leaving 9 bases of the junction unmatched. CDR3 residues: CASSPPTGEISGNTIYF. As DNA, the CDR3 is TGTGCCAGCAGTCCACCGACAGGGGAGATCTCTGGAAACACCATATATTTT.

This clonotype appeared a few times. The chain has TRBV20-1 and TRBJ2-1; TRBD2 might be the D (7 bases). CDR1 is DFQATT and CDR2 is SNEGSKA in the germline V gene (reference sequence). Trimming stripped 0 bases from V and 5 bases from J, with 20 bases between. This CDR3 has 17 residues. CDR3 in DNA: TGCAGTGCTAGAGATGCGCCTGGGGGAGGGGGACACAATGAGCAGTTCTTC. It translates to CSARDAPGGGGHNEQFF.